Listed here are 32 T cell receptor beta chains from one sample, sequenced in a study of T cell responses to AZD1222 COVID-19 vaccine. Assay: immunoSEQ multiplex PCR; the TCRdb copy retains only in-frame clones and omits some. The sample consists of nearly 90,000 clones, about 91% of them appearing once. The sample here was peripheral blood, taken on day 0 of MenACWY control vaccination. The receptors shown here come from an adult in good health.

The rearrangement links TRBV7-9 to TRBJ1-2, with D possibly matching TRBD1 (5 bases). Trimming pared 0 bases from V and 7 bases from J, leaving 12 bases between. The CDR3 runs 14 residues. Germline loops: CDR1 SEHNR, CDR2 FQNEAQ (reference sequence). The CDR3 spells CASSLAEKGLGYTF. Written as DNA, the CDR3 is TGTGCCAGCAGCTTAGCGGAAAAGGGGCTTGGCTACACCTTC. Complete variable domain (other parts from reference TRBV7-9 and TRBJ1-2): DTGVSQNPRHKITKRGQNVTFRCDPISEHNRLYWYRQTLGQGPEFLTYFQNEAQLEKSRLLSDRFSAERPKGSFSTLEIQRTEQGDSAMYLCASSLAEKGLGYTFGSGTRLTVV.

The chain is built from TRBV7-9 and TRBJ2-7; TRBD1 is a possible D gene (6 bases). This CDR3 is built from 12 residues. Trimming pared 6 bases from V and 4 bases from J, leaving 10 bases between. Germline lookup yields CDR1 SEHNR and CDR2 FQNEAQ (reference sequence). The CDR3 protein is CASSTTGYEQYF. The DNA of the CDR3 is TGTGCCAGCAGTACAACAGGGTACGAGCAGTACTTC.

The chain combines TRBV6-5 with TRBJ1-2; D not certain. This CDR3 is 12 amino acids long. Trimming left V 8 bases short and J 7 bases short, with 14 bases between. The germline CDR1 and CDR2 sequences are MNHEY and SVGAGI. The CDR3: CASGQGSRGYTF. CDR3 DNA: TGTGCCAGCGGGCAAGGCTCGCGTGGCTACACCTTC.

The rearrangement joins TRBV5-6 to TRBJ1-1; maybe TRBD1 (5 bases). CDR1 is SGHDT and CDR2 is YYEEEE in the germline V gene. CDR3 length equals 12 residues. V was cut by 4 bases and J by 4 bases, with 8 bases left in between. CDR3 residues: CASSGGGTEAFF. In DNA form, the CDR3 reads TGTGCCAGCAGCGGCGGGGGCACTGAAGCTTTCTTT.

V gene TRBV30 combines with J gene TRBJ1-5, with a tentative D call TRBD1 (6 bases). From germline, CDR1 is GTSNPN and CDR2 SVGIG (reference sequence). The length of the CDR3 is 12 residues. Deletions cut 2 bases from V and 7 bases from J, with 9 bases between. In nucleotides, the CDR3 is TGTGCCTGGAGTCAGGGGTTCCAGCCCCAGCATTTT. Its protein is CAWSQGFQPQHF.

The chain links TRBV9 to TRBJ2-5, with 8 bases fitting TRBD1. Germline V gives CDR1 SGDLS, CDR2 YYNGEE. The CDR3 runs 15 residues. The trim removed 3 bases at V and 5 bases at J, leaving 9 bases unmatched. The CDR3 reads CASSGLGTGHETQYF. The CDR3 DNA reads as TGTGCCAGCAGCGGATTAGGGACAGGCCACGAGACCCAGTACTTC.

The CDR3 nucleotides are TGTGCCAGCAGCTTAGAGGGGGTAATCCGCAATCAGCCCCAGCATTTT. Translation: CASSLEGVIRNQPQHF. The chain links TRBV7-2 to TRBJ1-5, with TRBD1 as a possible D gene (6 bases). This CDR3 is 16 amino acids long. Trimming removed 1 base from V and 2 bases from J, with 12 bases in between. The germline CDR1 and CDR2 sequences are SGHTA and FQGNSA.

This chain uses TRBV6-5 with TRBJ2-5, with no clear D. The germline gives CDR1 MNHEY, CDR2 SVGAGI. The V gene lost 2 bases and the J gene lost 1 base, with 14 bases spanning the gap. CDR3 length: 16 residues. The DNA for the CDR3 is TGTGCCAGCAGTTACAGAATTTCCACTCCCCAAGAGACCCAGTACTTC. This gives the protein CASSYRISTPQETQYF.

In nucleotides, the CDR3 is TGTGCCAGCAGTTACTCGAGAGGGGAAGTCAGATCACCCCTCCACTTT. Its protein product is CASSYSRGEVRSPLHF. V gene TRBV6-6 combines with J gene TRBJ1-6, with a tentative D call TRBD1 (5 bases). Deletions cut 0 bases from V and 10 bases from J, with 16 bases between. The CDR3 totals 16 residues. Per germline, CDR1 MNHNY and CDR2 SVGAGI (reference sequence).

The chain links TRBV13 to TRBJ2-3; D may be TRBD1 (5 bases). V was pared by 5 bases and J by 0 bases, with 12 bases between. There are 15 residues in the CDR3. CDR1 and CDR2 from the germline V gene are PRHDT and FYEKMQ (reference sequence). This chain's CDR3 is CASSPGPPSTDTQYF. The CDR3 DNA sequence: TGTGCCAGCAGCCCAGGGCCACCTAGCACAGATACGCAGTATTTT.

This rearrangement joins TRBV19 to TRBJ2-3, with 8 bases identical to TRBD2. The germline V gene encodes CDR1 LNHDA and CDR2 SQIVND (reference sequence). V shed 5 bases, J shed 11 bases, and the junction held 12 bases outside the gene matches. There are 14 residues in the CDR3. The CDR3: CASSPTLSGGMQYF. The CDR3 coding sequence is TGTGCCAGTAGTCCCACCCTTTCGGGGGGGATGCAGTATTTT.

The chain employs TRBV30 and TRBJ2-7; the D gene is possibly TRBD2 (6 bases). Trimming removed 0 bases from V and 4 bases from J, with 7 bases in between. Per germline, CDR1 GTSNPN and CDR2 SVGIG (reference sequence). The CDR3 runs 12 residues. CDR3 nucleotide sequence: TGTGCCTGGAGTGTACGGGAGTACGAGCAGTACTTC. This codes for CAWSVREYEQYF.

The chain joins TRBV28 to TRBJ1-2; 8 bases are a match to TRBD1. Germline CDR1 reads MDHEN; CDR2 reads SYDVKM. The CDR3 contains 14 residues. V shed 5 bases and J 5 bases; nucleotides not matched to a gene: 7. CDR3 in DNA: TGTGCCAGCAGTGGGGGGGGACAGGAGTATGGCTACACCTTC. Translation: CASSGGGQEYGYTF.

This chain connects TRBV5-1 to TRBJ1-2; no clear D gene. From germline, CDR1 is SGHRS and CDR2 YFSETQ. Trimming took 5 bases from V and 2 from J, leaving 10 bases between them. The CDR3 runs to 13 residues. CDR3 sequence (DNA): TGCGCCAGCAGATTAGACGAGAACTATGGCTACACCTTC. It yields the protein CASRLDENYGYTF.

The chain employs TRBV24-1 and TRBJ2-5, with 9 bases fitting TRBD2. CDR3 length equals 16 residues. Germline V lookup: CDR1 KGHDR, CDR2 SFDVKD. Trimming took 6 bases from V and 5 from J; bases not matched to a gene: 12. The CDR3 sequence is CATSRGMAGGRETQYF. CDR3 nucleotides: TGTGCCACCAGTAGGGGTATGGCGGGGGGGCGCGAGACCCAGTACTTC.

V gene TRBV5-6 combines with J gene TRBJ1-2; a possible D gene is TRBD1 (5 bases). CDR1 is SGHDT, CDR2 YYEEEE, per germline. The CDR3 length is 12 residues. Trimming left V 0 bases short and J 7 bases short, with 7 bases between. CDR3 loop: CASSLGGAGYTF. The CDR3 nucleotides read TGTGCCAGCAGCTTGGGCGGGGCTGGCTACACCTTC.

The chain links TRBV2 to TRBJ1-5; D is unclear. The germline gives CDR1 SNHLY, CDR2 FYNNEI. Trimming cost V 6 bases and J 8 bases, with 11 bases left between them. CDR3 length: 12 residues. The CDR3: CASRDGHEPQHF. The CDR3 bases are TGTGCCAGCAGGGACGGTCATGAGCCCCAGCATTTT.

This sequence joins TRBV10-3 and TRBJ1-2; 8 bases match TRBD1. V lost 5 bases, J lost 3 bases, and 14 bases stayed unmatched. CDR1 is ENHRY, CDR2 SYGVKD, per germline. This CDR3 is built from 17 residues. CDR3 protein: CAISPGGLGRGDYGYTF. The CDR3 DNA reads TGTGCCATCAGTCCAGGGGGCCTAGGCCGGGGTGACTATGGCTACACCTTC.

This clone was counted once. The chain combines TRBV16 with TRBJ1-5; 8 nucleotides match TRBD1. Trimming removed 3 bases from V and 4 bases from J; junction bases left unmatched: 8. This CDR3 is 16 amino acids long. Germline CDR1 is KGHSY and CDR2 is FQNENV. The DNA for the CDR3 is TGTGCCAGCAGCCACTCTCCACAGGGGGGAAATCAGCCCCAGCATTTT. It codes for CASSHSPQGGNQPQHF.

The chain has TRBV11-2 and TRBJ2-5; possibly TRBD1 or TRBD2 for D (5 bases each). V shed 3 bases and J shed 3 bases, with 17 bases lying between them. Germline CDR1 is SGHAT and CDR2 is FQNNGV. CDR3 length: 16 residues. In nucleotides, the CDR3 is TGTGCCAGCAGCTTTCTGGGGCGGGCTGGAGAAGAGACCCAGTACTTC. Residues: CASSFLGRAGEETQYF.

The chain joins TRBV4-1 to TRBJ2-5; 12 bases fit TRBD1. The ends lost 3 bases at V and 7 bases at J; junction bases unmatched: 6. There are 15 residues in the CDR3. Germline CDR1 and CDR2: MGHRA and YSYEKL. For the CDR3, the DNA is TGCGCCAGCAGCCAGCCCGGGACAGGGGGCCGGACCCAGTACTTC. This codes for CASSQPGTGGRTQYF.

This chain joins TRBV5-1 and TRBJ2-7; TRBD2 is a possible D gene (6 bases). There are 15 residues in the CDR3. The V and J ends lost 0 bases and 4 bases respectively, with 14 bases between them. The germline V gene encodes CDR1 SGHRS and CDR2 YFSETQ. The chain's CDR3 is CASSLVGGAGYEQYF. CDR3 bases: TGCGCCAGCAGCTTGGTGGGCGGGGCCGGATACGAGCAGTACTTC.

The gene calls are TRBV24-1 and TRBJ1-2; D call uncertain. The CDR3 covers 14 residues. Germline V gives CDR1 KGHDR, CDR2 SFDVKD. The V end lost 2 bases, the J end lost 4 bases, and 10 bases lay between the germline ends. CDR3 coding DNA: TGTGCCACCAGTGATTCTGCGACAATCTATGGCTACACCTTC. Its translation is CATSDSATIYGYTF.

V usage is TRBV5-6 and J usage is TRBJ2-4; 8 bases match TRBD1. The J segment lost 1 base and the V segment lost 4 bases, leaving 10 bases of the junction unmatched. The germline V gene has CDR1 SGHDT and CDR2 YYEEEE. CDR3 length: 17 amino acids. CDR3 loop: CASSATGAPWAKNIQYF. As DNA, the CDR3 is TGTGCCAGCAGCGCGACAGGGGCGCCTTGGGCCAAAAACATTCAGTACTTC.

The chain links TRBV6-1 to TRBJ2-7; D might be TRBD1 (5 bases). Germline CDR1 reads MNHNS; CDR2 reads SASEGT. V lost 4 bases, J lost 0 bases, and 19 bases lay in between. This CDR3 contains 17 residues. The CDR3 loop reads CASSGGFGATSSYEQYF. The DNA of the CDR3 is TGTGCCAGCAGTGGGGGTTTTGGGGCGACAAGCTCCTACGAGCAGTACTTC.

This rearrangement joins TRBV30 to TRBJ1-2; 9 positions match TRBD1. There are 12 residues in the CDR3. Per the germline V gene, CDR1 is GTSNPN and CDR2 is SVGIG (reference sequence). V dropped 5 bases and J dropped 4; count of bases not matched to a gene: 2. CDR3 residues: CAWQTGGYGYTF. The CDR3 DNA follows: TGTGCCTGGCAGACAGGGGGCTATGGCTACACCTTC.

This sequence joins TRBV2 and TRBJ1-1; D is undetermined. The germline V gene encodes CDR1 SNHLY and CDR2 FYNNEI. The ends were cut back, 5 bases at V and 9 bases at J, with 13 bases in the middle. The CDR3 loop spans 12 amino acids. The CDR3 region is CASSRRLVQAFF. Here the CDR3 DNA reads TGTGCCAGCAGTCGTAGACTGGTACAAGCTTTCTTT.

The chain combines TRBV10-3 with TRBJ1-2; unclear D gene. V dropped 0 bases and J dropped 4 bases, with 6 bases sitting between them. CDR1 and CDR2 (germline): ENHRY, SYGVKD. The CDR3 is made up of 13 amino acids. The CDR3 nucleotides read TGTGCCATCAGTGAGTCGTGGGGCTATGGCTACACCTTC. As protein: CAISESWGYGYTF.

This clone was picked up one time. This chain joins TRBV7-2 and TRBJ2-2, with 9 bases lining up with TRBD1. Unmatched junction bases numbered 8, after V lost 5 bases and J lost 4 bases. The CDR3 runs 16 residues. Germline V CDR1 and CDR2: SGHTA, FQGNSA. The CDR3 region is CASSPHRGLGTGELFF. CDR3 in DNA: TGTGCCAGCAGCCCCCACAGGGGGCTAGGCACCGGGGAGCTGTTTTTT.

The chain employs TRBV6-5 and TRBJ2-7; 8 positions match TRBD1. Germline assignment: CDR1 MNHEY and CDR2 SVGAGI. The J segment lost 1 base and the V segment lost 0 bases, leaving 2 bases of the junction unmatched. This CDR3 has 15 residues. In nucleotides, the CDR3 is TGTGCCAGCAGTTACTCGACAGGGGTTTCCTACGAGCAGTACTTC. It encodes CASSYSTGVSYEQYF.

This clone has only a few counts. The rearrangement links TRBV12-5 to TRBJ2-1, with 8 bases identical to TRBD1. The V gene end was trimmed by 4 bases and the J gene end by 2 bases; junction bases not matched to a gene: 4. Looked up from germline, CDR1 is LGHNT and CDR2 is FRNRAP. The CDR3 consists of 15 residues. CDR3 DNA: TGTGCTAGTGGTTCAAGACAGGGGACCTACAATGAGCAGTTCTTC. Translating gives CASGSRQGTYNEQFF. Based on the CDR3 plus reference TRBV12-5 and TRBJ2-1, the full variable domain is DARVTQTPRHKVTEMGQEVTMRCQPILGHNTVFWYRQTMMQGLELLAYFRNRAPLDDSGMPKDRFSAEMPDATLATLKIQPSEPRDSAVYFCASGSRQGTYNEQFFGPGTRLTVL.

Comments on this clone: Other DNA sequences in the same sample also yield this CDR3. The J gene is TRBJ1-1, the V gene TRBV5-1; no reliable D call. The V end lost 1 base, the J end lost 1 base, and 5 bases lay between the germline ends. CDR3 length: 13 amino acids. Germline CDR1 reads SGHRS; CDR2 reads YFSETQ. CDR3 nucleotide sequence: TGCGCCAGCAGCTTGCGACGGAACACTGAAGCTTTCTTT. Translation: CASSLRRNTEAFF.